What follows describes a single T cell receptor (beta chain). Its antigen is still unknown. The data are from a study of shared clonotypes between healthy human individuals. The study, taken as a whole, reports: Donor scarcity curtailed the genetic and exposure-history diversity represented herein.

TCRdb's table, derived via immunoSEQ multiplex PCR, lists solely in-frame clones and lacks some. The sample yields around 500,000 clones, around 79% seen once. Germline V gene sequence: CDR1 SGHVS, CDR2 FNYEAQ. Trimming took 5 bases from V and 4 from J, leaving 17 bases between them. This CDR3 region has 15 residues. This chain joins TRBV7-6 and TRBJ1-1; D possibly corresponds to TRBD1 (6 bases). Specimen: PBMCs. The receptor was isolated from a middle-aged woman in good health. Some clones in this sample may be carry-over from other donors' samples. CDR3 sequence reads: CASSTHTGRATEAFF. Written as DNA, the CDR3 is TGTGCCAGCAGCACACATACAGGGAGGGCCACTGAAGCTTTCTTT.